One sample yielded the 3 T cell receptor beta chains listed below, sequenced in a study of response to subunit inactivated influenza vaccine. TCRdb redid the calling of the RT-PCR reads with MiXCR, one entry per CDR3 protein. The sample carries over 450,000 distinct CDR3 sequences, 10% to 15% recorded once. Material: PBMCs from blood, obtained 45 days after vaccination. Receptors originate from a man aged 50 or older who received an inactivated influenza vaccine.

V and J are TRBV28 and TRBJ2-7; TRBD1 or TRBD2 may be the D gene (5 bases each). Germline V CDR1 and CDR2: MDHEN, SYDVKM. V lost 9 bases and J 7 bases, leaving 13 bases between the germline ends. The CDR3 is 11 residues long. The CDR3 nucleotides are TGTGCCAGAATAGGGGAGACTGAGCAGTACTTC. It specifies CARIGETEQYF.

CDR3 DNA: TGTGCCAGCACCTGGGGGGACGACGCCTACGAGCAGTACTTC. This sequence encodes CASTWGDDAYEQYF. This chain uses TRBV6-1 with TRBJ2-7; D possibly corresponds to TRBD2 (6 bases). Per germline, CDR1 MNHNS and CDR2 SASEGT. Trimming cost V 7 bases and J 2 bases, with 15 bases left between them. The CDR3 consists of 14 residues.

The table lists this clonotype with a few counts. This rearrangement joins TRBV29-1 to TRBJ2-7; no reliable D call. CDR1 is SQVTM and CDR2 is ANQGSEA in the germline V gene. The V gene lost 6 bases and the J gene lost 7 bases, with 13 bases spanning the gap. This CDR3 contains 11 residues. Written as DNA, the CDR3 is TGCAGCGTGCGCGGAGCGTATGAGCAGTACTTC. This translates into CSVRGAYEQYF.